Below are 24 T cell receptor beta chains sequenced from a single sample in a study of cytomegalovirus exposure and HLA in healthy donors. Assay: immunoSEQ multiplex PCR; the TCRdb copy retains only in-frame clones and omits some. This table has 65,000 to 95,000 clones, about 95% appearing once. The sequenced sample was PBMCs. All receptors come from a man younger than 30 in good health and CMV-seronegative.

The chain joins TRBV13 to TRBJ1-1; no definite D call. The germline V gene has CDR1 PRHDT and CDR2 FYEKMQ (reference sequence). The V end was cut by 0 bases, the J end by 0 bases, with 8 bases between. The CDR3 spans 15 residues. CDR3 sequence reads: CASSLGPRMNTEAFF. Here the CDR3 DNA reads TGTGCCAGCAGCTTAGGGCCCAGAATGAACACTGAAGCTTTCTTT.

J is TRBJ1-3 and V is TRBV28, with D possibly matching TRBD1 (6 bases). Between the trimmed V and J ends, which lost 6 bases and 0 bases, there was a span of 30 bases. The CDR3 consists of 21 residues. CDR1 is MDHEN and CDR2 is SYDVKM in the germline V gene. This CDR3 is CASSDSSGWGGRSLSGNTIYF. The CDR3 DNA reads as TGTGCCAGCAGCGATAGCTCCGGGTGGGGGGGCAGGAGCCTCTCTGGAAACACCATATATTTT.

The chain is built from TRBV7-9 and TRBJ2-3; 12 bases are a match to TRBD2. CDR3 length: 18 amino acids. V was pared by 2 bases and J by 4 bases, with 10 bases of the junction left unmatched. Germline lookup yields CDR1 SEHNR and CDR2 FQNEAQ (reference sequence). The CDR3 region has the DNA TGTGCCAGCAGCTTACTAGCGGGGGGGCCCGGGGGAGCAGATACGCAGTATTTT. Protein sequence: CASSLLAGGPGGADTQYF.

The rearrangement uses TRBV13 and TRBJ1-1, with D tentatively TRBD1 (5 bases). Looked up from germline, CDR1 is PRHDT and CDR2 is FYEKMQ (reference sequence). The ends were cut back, 1 base at V and 11 bases at J, with 11 bases in the middle. This CDR3 is 12 amino acids long. The CDR3 DNA reads as TGTGCCAGCAGCTTAGAAGGGGTGGGGGCTTTCTTT. Encoded protein: CASSLEGVGAFF.

The chain links TRBV10-3 to TRBJ1-1, with a tentative D call TRBD1 (6 bases). Looked up from germline, CDR1 is ENHRY and CDR2 is SYGVKD. This CDR3 contains 16 residues. The V gene lost 10 bases and the J gene lost 1 base, with 22 bases spanning the gap. In DNA, the CDR3 is TGTGCCACATCAGAGTTGCGGCGGACAGCGAACACTGAAGCTTTCTTT. It yields the protein CATSELRRTANTEAFF.

This clone was seen just once. V usage is TRBV5-4 and J usage is TRBJ2-1, with 9 bases aligning to TRBD1. Germline V CDR1 and CDR2: SGHNT, YYREEE (reference sequence). Trimming removed 3 bases from V and 11 bases from J; junction bases left unmatched: 9. The CDR3 loop spans 14 amino acids. This CDR3 is CASSSGTGPLKQFF. For the CDR3, the DNA is TGTGCCAGCAGCTCAGGGACAGGGCCCCTTAAGCAGTTCTTC.

The genes are TRBV5-1 and TRBJ2-2; D remains ambiguous. Between the trimmed V and J ends, which lost 3 bases and 2 bases, there was a span of 5 bases. The CDR3 sequence is 13 residues long. In germline, CDR1 is SGHRS, CDR2 YFSETQ. The CDR3: CASSSYNTGELFF. CDR3 DNA: TGCGCCAGCAGCTCCTATAACACCGGGGAGCTGTTTTTT.

This sequence joins TRBV18 and TRBJ1-1, with 8 positions matching TRBD1. Germline V gene sequence: CDR1 KGHSH, CDR2 LQKENI. With 6 bases clipped from V and 1 base from J, the junction kept 7 bases outside the gene matches. CDR3 length equals 15 residues. CDR3 sequence reads: CASSGQGPPNTEAFF. CDR3 sequence (DNA): TGTGCCAGCTCCGGACAGGGACCTCCGAACACTGAAGCTTTCTTT.

The count of this clone is one. The chain recombines TRBV7-9 with TRBJ2-2, with D perhaps matching TRBD1 (5 bases). Trimming stripped 5 bases from V and 6 bases from J, with 13 bases between. The CDR3 covers 14 residues. The germline gives CDR1 SEHNR, CDR2 FQNEAQ (reference sequence). CDR3 bases: TGTGCCAGCAGCAAGCAGGGTTTCCCCGGGGAGCTGTTTTTT. Translating it yields CASSKQGFPGELFF.

This clone was seen once. The V gene is TRBV13, the J gene TRBJ1-1, with 8 nucleotides matching TRBD1. The germline gives CDR1 PRHDT, CDR2 FYEKMQ (reference sequence). The CDR3 spans 15 residues. Trimming at V came to 1 base and at J to 1 base, leaving 2 bases not matched to a gene. CDR3 residues: CASSLVQGANTEAFF. In DNA, the CDR3 is TGTGCCAGCAGCTTAGTTCAGGGGGCGAACACTGAAGCTTTCTTT.

J is TRBJ1-1 and V is TRBV27; possible D gene TRBD1, 5 bases. The CDR3 extends over 16 amino acids. V dropped 4 bases and J dropped 1 base, with 16 bases sitting between them. Germline V CDR1 and CDR2: MNHEY, SMNVEV (reference sequence). CDR3 region: CASSSVGRGTNTEAFF. CDR3 in DNA: TGTGCCAGCAGTTCGGTCGGTCGGGGGACGAACACTGAAGCTTTCTTT.

The chain recombines TRBV6-1 with TRBJ2-1, with TRBD1 as a possible D gene (6 bases). CDR1 and CDR2 from the germline V gene are MNHNS and SASEGT. The CDR3 is made up of 15 amino acids. Deletions cut 1 base from V and 2 bases from J, with 9 bases between. CDR3 nucleotide sequence: TGTGCCAGCAGTGAAGTACAGGGAACCTACAATGAGCAGTTCTTC. This gives the protein CASSEVQGTYNEQFF.

This chain uses TRBV7-9 with TRBJ1-2; 8 positions agree with TRBD1. Germline values: CDR1 SEHNR, CDR2 FQNEAQ (reference sequence). V lost 5 bases and J lost 8; bases outside the gene matches: 10. The CDR3 spans 14 residues. In DNA form, the CDR3 reads TGTGCCAGCAGCCCCCTCCAGGGGGCCGTAGGCTACACCTTC. It codes for CASSPLQGAVGYTF.

The chain joins TRBV7-8 to TRBJ1-1, with D possibly matching TRBD1 (6 bases). This CDR3 has 13 amino acids. The germline gives CDR1 SGHVS, CDR2 FQNEAQ. The V gene lost 7 bases and the J gene lost 1 base, with 10 bases spanning the gap. The CDR3 protein is CASMRQENTEAFF. In DNA form, the CDR3 reads TGTGCCAGCATGAGACAGGAGAACACTGAAGCTTTCTTT. Full variable domain (missing parts from reference TRBV7-8 and TRBJ1-1): GAGVSQSPRYKVAKRGQDVALRCDPISGHVSLFWYQQALGQGPEFLTYFQNEAQLDKSGLPSDRFFAERPEGSVSTLKIQRTQQEDSAVYLCASMRQENTEAFFGQGTRLTVV.

The V and J genes are TRBV10-2 and TRBJ1-1; D may be TRBD1 (6 bases). CDR3 size: 15 residues. Trimming cost V 8 bases and J 0 bases, with 16 bases left between them. The germline V gene encodes CDR1 WSHSY and CDR2 SAAADI. CDR3 coding DNA: TGCGCCAGCGGGGTGAAGCAGGGGATGAACACTGAAGCTTTCTTT. Protein product: CASGVKQGMNTEAFF.

CDR3 sequence: CASGLAGAIQGDTQYF. The CDR3 nucleotides read TGTGCCTCGGGACTAGCGGGGGCCATCCAGGGAGATACGCAGTATTTT. The genes are TRBV10-3 and TRBJ2-3, with 14 bases aligning to TRBD2. Trimming took 11 bases from V and 5 from J; bases not matched to a gene: 12. This CDR3 comprises 16 residues. From germline, CDR1 is ENHRY and CDR2 SYGVKD.

This chain joins TRBV14 and TRBJ2-3, with 14 positions matching TRBD2. Germline-derived CDR1 and CDR2 are SGHDN and FVKESK. There are 16 residues in the CDR3. After removal of 4 bases from V and 4 bases from J, the junction contained 4 bases not matched to a gene. In DNA, the CDR3 is TGTGCCAGCAGCCGGACTAGCGGGGGGCGCGCAGATACGCAGTATTTT. Its protein is CASSRTSGGRADTQYF.

This clone came up once. The rearrangement uses TRBV11-2 and TRBJ2-1, with 8 bases matching TRBD1. From germline, CDR1 is SGHAT and CDR2 FQNNGV. The ends lost 5 bases at V and 6 bases at J; junction bases unmatched: 12. CDR3 size: 16 residues. The CDR3 nucleotides are TGTGCCAGCAGCCGATTGGACAGGGAAGTAGGCAATGAGCAGTTCTTC. Translation: CASSRLDREVGNEQFF. Combining the CDR3 with reference TRBV11-2 and TRBJ2-1 gives the whole variable domain EAGVAQSPRYKIIEKRQSVAFWCNPISGHATLYWYQQILGQGPKLLIQFQNNGVVDDSQLPKDRFSAERLKGVDSTLKIQPAKLEDSAVYLCASSRLDREVGNEQFFGPGTRLTVL.

V usage is TRBV27 and J usage is TRBJ1-2; a weak D match, TRBD1 (6 bases). Trimming removed 3 bases from V and 2 bases from J, with 13 bases in between. CDR1 MNHEY and CDR2 SMNVEV come from the germline V gene (reference sequence). The CDR3 is 15 residues long. This chain's CDR3 is CASSFGGALNYGYTF. The CDR3 coding sequence is TGTGCCAGCAGTTTCGGGGGGGCCCTAAACTATGGCTACACCTTC.

The V gene is TRBV9, the J gene TRBJ1-1; 8 bases match TRBD1. The CDR3 runs 12 residues. Trimming took 4 bases from V and 11 from J; bases not matched to a gene: 7. Germline values: CDR1 SGDLS, CDR2 YYNGEE. CDR3 nucleotide sequence: TGTGCCAGCAGCACCCGGACAGGGAGCGCTTTCTTT. Translated, it gives CASSTRTGSAFF.

CDR3 sequence: CATSRGGSSYNEQFF. The CDR3 region has the DNA TGTGCCACCAGCAGAGGAGGGAGCTCCTACAATGAGCAGTTCTTC. The genes are TRBV15 and TRBJ2-1; D possibly corresponds to TRBD2 (5 bases). Germline V gene data show CDR1 as LNHNV and CDR2 as YYDKDF (reference sequence). V lost 1 base to trimming and J lost 0 bases, with 7 bases between them. This CDR3 has 15 residues.

This clone was picked up one time. CDR3 in amino acids: CAITQGLNTEAFF. The DNA of the CDR3 is TGTGCCATCACGCAGGGTCTGAACACTGAAGCTTTCTTT. The chain links TRBV10-3 to TRBJ1-1, with a possible D match to TRBD1 (5 bases). Germline V gene lookup returns CDR1 ENHRY and CDR2 SYGVKD. The ends were cut back, 7 bases at V and 0 bases at J, with 9 bases in the middle. This CDR3 is built from 13 residues.

The J gene is TRBJ1-2, the V gene TRBV28; TRBD1 aligns across 8 bases. The J segment lost 0 bases and the V segment lost 6 bases, leaving 9 bases of the junction unmatched. CDR3 size: 16 residues. Germline values: CDR1 MDHEN, CDR2 SYDVKM. The CDR3 protein is CASRDFQGASNYGYTF. The CDR3, as DNA: TGTGCCAGCAGGGACTTCCAGGGGGCGTCTAACTATGGCTACACCTTC.

This chain links TRBV28 with TRBJ1-4, with 8 bases identical to TRBD1. This CDR3 region has 14 residues. V was pared by 5 bases and J by 4 bases, with 3 bases of the junction left unmatched. CDR1 and CDR2 (germline): MDHEN, SYDVKM. DNA of the CDR3: TGTGCCAGCAGTCCACAGGGGGTTAATGAAAAACTGTTTTTT. It yields the protein CASSPQGVNEKLFF.